This TCR beta chain was sequenced during a study of T cell repertoires in cytomegalovirus infection. About the study: Used in the study were CMV epitopes, some recently identified and HLA-C-restricted, others well-studied and HLA-B-restricted. Matching HLA type, along with CMV infection, was indicated by public TCR beta signatures.

Notes on the study in general: HLA-C-restricted CMV-specific TCR beta clonotypes were dominant in the ex vivo response. Cumulative frequency of public TCR beta families picked out carriers of CMV plus the relevant HLA.

TCRdb fed the reads into MiXCR, producing one record per CDR3 protein. The sample comprises about 770,000 distinct CDR3 sequences, 29% of which are singletons, and around 13% rests with the top ten. CDR3 size: 12 residues. Germline V gene sequence: CDR1 SNHLY, CDR2 FYNNEI. V dropped 8 bases and J dropped 0 bases, with 7 bases sitting between them. On this clonotype: Antigen unknown.

The sequence derives from a human donor in good health (CMV status not recorded). Some clones in this sample may be carry-over from other donors' samples. The chain has TRBV2 and TRBJ2-5; D unresolved. The sequencing here drew on cultured CD8+ T cells from PBMCs, taken from culture after CMV antigen stimulation. CDR3 in DNA: TGTGCCAGCTTAGGGTACCAAGAGACCCAGTACTTC. This sequence encodes CASLGYQETQYF. Using reference TRBV2 and TRBJ2-5 for the parts outside the CDR3, the full variable domain is EPEVTQTPSHQVTQMGQEVILRCVPISNHLYFYWYRQILGQKVEFLVSFYNNEISEKSEIFDDQFSVERPDGSNFTLKIRSTKLEDSAMYFCASLGYQETQYFGPGTRLLVL.